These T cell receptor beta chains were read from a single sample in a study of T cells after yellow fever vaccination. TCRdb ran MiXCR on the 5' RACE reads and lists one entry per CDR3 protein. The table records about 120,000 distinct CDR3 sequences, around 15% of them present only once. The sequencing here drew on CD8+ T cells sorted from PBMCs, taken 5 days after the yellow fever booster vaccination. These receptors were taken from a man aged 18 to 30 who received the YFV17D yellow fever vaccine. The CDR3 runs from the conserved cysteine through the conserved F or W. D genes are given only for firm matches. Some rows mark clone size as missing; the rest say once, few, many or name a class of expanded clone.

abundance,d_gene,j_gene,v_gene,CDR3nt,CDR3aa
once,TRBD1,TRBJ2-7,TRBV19,TGTGCCAGTAGTCCCGGGACAGGGGAGCAGTACTTC,CASSPGTGEQYF
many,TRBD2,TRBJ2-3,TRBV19,TGTGCCAGTAGTACCGGACTAGCGGGGGGCACAGATACGCAGTATTTT,CASSTGLAGGTDTQYF
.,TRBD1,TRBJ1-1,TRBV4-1,TGCGCCAGCAGCCAAGAAACAGGGGCCTACCTTGAAGCTTTCTTT,CASSQETGAYLEAFF
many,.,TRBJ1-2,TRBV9,TGTGCCAGCAGCGTTGGTGGGGGCGACTATGGCTACACCTTC,CASSVGGGDYGYTF
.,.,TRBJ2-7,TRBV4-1,TGCGCCAGCAGCCAAGATTCTATTGGGTACGAGCAGTACTTC,CASSQDSIGYEQYF
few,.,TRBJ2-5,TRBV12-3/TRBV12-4,TGTGCCAGCAGGGCTAGCGTGGGGATGGAGACCCAGTACTTC,CASRASVGMETQYF
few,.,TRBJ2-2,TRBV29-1,TGCAGCGTCGGGACGGCTAACACCGGGGAGCTGTTTTTT,CSVGTANTGELFF
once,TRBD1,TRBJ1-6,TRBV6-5,TGTGCCAGCAAGATCGGACAGGGGGGAAATTCACCCCTCCACTTT,CASKIGQGGNSPLHF
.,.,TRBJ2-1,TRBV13,TGTGCCAGCAGCTTAGGCGGCGGGGAGGCCTACAATGAGCAGTTCTTC,CASSLGGGEAYNEQFF
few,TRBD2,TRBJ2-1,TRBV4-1,TGCGCCAGCAGCCCGACTGTCCCGGGGGGGCGGAATGAGCAGTTCTTC,CASSPTVPGGRNEQFF
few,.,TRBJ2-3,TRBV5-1,TGCGCCAGCAGCTTGGAAGGGGGGAGCACAGATACGCAGTATTTT,CASSLEGGSTDTQYF
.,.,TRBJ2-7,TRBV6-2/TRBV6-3,TGTGCCAGCCAGTTACAGGGCAGGGGCTACGAGCAGTACTTC,CASQLQGRGYEQYF
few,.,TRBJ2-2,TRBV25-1,TGTGCCAGCAGTGAAGGGTTGACTAACACCGGGGAGCTGTTTTTT,CASSEGLTNTGELFF
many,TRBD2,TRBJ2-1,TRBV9,TGTGCCAGCAGCGTAGCGGGGGGGATGGTTGAGCAGTTCTTC,CASSVAGGMVEQFF
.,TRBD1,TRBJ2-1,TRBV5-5,TGTGCCAGCAGATCCGGACAGGCCTCCTACAATGAGCAGTTCTTC,CASRSGQASYNEQFF
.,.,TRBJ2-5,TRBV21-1,TGTGCCAGCAGCAAAGACCAACGACCGGGACTAGCGGAACAAGAGACCCAGTACTTC,CASSKDQRPGLAEQETQYF
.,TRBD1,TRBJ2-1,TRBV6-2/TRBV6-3,TGTGCCAGCAGTACGACAGGGGTGGGCATTCAGTTCTTC,CASSTTGVGIQFF
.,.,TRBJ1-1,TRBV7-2,TGTGCCAGCAGACCTGCCTTTGGTTTTGTGGGTTCCAGGGTGAACACTGAAGCTTTCTTT,CASRPAFGFVGSRVNTEAFF
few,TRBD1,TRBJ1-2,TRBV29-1,TGCAGCGTTGAAGCTCGGGACAGGGAGCATGGCTACACCTTC,CSVEARDREHGYTF
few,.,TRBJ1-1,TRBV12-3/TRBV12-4,TGTGCCAGCTGGGAAGGCACTGAAGCTTTCTTT,CASWEGTEAFF
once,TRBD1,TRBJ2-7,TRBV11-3,TGTGCCAGCAGCTTAGCCGGGACAGGGAAAAACGAGCAGTACTTC,CASSLAGTGKNEQYF
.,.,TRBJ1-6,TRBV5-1,TGCGCCAGCAGCTGGGCGCCAGAGAATTCACCCCTCCACTTT,CASSWAPENSPLHF
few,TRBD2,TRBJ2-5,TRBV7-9,TGTGCCAGCAGCTGGCCGCCTAGCGGGGTGGAGACCCAGTACTTC,CASSWPPSGVETQYF
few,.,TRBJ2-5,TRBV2,TGTGCCAGCCTCCAAGGGGATGGCTACCTGGAGGGAGAGACCCAGTACTTC,CASLQGDGYLEGETQYF
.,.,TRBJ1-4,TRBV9,TGTGCCAGCAGCGCCGACGGTGGGACTAATGAAAAACTGTTTTTT,CASSADGGTNEKLFF
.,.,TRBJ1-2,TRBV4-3,TGCGCCAGCAGCCCCGCCGGATACTCTTACTATGGCTACACCTTC,CASSPAGYSYYGYTF
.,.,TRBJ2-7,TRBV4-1,TGCGCCAGCAGCCAGGGGACGGAGGGGGTCCACGAGCAGTACTTC,CASSQGTEGVHEQYF
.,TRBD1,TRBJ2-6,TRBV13,TGTGCCAGCAGCGGGGACAGCAACTCTGGGGCCAACGTCCTGACTTTC,CASSGDSNSGANVLTF
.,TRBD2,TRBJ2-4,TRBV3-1,TGTGCCAGCAGCCCACATCGGGGGGGTGCCGGGGGAAACATTCAGTACTTC,CASSPHRGGAGGNIQYF
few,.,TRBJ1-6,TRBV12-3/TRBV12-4,TGTGCCAGCGCCGCAAGGTCGAGCTCCTATAATTCACCCCTCCACTTT,CASAARSSSYNSPLHF
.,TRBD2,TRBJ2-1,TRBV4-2,TGTGCCAGCAGCCAAGAGTCTCTAGCGGGGGGGCGATACAATGAGCAGTTCTTC,CASSQESLAGGRYNEQFF